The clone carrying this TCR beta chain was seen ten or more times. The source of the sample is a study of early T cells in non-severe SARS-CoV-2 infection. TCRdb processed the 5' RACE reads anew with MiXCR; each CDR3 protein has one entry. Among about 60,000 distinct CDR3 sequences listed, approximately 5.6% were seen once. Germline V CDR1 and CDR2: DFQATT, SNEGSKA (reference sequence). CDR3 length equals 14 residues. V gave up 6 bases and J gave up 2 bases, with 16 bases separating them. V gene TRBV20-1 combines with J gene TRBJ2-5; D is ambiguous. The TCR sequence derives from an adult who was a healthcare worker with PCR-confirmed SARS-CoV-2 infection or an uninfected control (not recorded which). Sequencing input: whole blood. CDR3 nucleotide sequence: TGCAGTGCCCGTCGGTTCGGGCTTCAAGAGACCCAGTACTTC. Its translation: CSARRFGLQETQYF.